This TCR beta chain was identified in a study of cytomegalovirus exposure and HLA in healthy donors. Notes on the study in general: The dataset shows that most TCR sequences were rare, while some public TCRs occurred in many donors. Researchers counted roughly 150 TCR beta chains as cytomegalovirus-associated.

Method: immunoSEQ multiplex PCR; TCRdb's copy keeps in-frame clones and lacks some. The sample comprises roughly 260,000 clones, just under 90% of which are singletons, and less than 3% rests with the top ten. The CDR3 extends over 15 amino acids. From germline, CDR1 is SGHRS and CDR2 YFSETQ. The V and J ends lost 0 bases and 5 bases, in that order; junction bases with no gene match: 4. This clone was detected a few times. What it binds is not known. This rearrangement joins TRBV5-1 to TRBJ2-1; 8 positions match TRBD2. This TCR derives from a man between 18 and 35 years old in good health and CMV-seronegative. What was sequenced was PBMCs. In nucleotides, the CDR3 is TGCGCCAGCAGCTTGGTAATAGCGGGAAACAATGAGCAGTTCTTC. It yields the protein CASSLVIAGNNEQFF.